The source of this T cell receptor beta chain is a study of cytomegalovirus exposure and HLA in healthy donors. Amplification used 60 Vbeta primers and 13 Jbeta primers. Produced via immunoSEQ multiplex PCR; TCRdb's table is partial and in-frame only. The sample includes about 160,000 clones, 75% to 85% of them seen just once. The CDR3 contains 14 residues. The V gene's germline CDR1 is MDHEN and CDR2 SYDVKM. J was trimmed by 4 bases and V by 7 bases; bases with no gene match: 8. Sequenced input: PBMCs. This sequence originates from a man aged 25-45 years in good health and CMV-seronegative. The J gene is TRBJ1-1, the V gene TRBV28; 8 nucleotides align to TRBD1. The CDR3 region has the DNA TGTGCCAGCACTTTCCAGGGGGCAGTCACTGAAGCTTTCTTT. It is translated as CASTFQGAVTEAFF.